The TCR beta chain under discussion was sequenced for a study of response to subunit inactivated influenza vaccine (dated 2018 in TCRdb). For context, the study as a whole: To follow how T cells responded to a trivalent subunit inactivated influenza vaccine, the researchers relied on deep quantitative profiling of the T cell receptor repertoire.

CDR1 DFQATT and CDR2 SNEGSKA were looked up in the germline V gene (reference sequence). Relative to germline, V is 4 bases shorter and J is 4 bases shorter, with 16 bases between their ends. Measured from the cysteine to the phenylalanine, the CDR3 is 14 residues long. The retained sequence is limited to the CDR3, 42 bases, with the frame set at the first base. The library was obtained by RT-PCR. For sequencing, an Illumina HiSeq 2500 was employed. TCRdb passed the public sequencing reads through fastp at Q25 and MiXCR, retaining productive beta sequences. Rows are unified per CDR3 protein, each entry keeping the most common DNA and genes. The sample yields around 200,000 distinct CDR3 sequences; approximately 15% were counted once. The ten biggest clones cover roughly 26% of the sample. This clonotype turned up a few times. Its target antigen remains unknown. No quality values exist for individual bases; no much larger clone is one base distant.

Overall study outcomes, separate from this receptor: It was suggested by the authors that each seasonal influenza vaccination may recruit only a limited number of new T cells.

This receptor was identified in a man aged 45 to 65 who received an inactivated influenza vaccine. Donor details come from another sample of the same person, matched by shared clones. Sequences were derived from CD8+ T cells sorted from PBMCs, sampled approximately 5 days after vaccination. This receptor chain uses TRBV20-1 and TRBJ1-1; the D gene is possibly TRBD1, with 6 bases matching. For the CDR3, the sequence is CSAIDQGLSTEAFF. The sequenced DNA: TGCAGTGCTATAGACCAGGGGCTGAGCACTGAAGCTTTCTTT.